This TCR beta chain was sequenced during a study of blood T cells in healthy people across ages. Study in general: Roughly one uniquely barcoded beta molecule per two T cells was captured.

Using a J-beta primer mix together with a sample-barcoded 5' primer, a second PCR was run for roughly 6 to 12 cycles. TCRdb independently ran MiXCR on the 5' RACE reads; one entry per CDR3 protein. This table holds about 1.4 million distinct CDR3 sequences, roughly 60% found once. Germline CDR1 and CDR2: SEHNR and FQNEAQ (reference sequence). V was cut by 4 bases and J by 5 bases, with 10 bases left in between. The CDR3 runs to 13 residues. This clonotype was recorded many times. Its antigen is unknown. Whole-study results and caveats: Among long-lived donors, naive CD4+ cells were more numerous and diversity higher than in aged donors. PBMCs went unsorted, and a conclusive naive versus antigen-experienced comparison was therefore prevented.

The draw of peripheral blood yielded around 9.6 milliliters from each donor. This receptor was obtained from a man between 18 and 29 years old in good health. The V gene is TRBV7-9, the J gene TRBJ2-3, with no clear D. Sequenced: blood. Written as DNA, the CDR3 is TGTGCCAGCAGCTGGGATATGGAAGATACGCAGTATTTT. Translated: CASSWDMEDTQYF. The complete variable domain, with remaining parts taken from reference TRBV7-9 and TRBJ2-3, reads DTGVSQNPRHKITKRGQNVTFRCDPISEHNRLYWYRQTLGQGPEFLTYFQNEAQLEKSRLLSDRFSAERPKGSFSTLEIQRTEQGDSAMYLCASSWDMEDTQYFGPGTRLTVL.